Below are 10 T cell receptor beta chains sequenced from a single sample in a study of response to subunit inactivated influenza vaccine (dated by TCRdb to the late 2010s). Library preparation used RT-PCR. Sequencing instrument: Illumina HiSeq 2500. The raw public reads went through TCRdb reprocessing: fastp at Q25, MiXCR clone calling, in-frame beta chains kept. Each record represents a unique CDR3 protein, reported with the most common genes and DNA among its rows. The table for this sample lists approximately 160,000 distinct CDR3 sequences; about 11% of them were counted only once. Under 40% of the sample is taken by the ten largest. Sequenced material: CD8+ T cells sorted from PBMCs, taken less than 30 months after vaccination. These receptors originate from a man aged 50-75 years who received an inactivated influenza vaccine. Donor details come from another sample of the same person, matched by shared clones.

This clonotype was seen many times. As DNA, the CDR3 is TGTGCCAGCAGTTTCGGCGTCGGGGATACGCAGTATTTT. This translates into CASSFGVGDTQYF. The chain recombines TRBV12-3 or TRBV12-4 with TRBJ2-3, with D unresolved. The CDR3 covers 13 residues. Between the trimmed V and J ends, which lost 3 bases and 6 bases, there was a span of 10 bases.

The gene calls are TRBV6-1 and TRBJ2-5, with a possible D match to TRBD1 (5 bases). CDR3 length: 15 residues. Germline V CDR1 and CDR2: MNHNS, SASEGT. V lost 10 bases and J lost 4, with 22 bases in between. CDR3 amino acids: CATRVWAASGETQYF. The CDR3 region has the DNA TGTGCCACCAGGGTCTGGGCCGCCTCTGGAGAGACCCAGTACTTC.

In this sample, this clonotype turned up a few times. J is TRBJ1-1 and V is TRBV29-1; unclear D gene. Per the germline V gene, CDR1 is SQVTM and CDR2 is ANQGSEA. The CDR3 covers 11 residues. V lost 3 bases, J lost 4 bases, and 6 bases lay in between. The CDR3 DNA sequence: TGCAGCGTTGAGGGAGCCACTGAAGCTTTCTTT. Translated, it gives CSVEGATEAFF. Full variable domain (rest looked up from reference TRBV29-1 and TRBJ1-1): SAVISQKPSRDICQRGTSLTIQCQVDSQVTMMFWYRQQPGQSLTLIATANQGSEATYESGFVIDKFPISRPNLTFSTLTVSNMSPEDSSIYLCSVEGATEAFFGQGTRLTVV.

CDR3 DNA: TGTGCCAGCAGTGGGGCAGGGAACTATGGCTACACCTTC. Amino acid sequence: CASSGAGNYGYTF. The J gene is TRBJ1-2, the V gene TRBV25-1; the D gene is possibly TRBD1 (5 bases). The CDR3 extends over 13 amino acids. V gave up 4 bases and J gave up 2 bases, with 8 bases separating them. The germline V gene has CDR1 MGHDK and CDR2 SYGVNS.

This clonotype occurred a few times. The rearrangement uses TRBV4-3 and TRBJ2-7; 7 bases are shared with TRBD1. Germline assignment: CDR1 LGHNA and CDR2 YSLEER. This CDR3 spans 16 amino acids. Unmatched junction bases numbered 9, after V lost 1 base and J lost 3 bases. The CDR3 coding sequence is TGCGCCAGCAGCCAAGTGGCGGACAGGATATTCTACGAGCAGTACTTC. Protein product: CASSQVADRIFYEQYF.

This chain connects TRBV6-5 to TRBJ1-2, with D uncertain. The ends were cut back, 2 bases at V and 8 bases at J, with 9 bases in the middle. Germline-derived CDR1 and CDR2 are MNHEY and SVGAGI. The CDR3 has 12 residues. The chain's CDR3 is CASSYPAGGYTF. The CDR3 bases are TGTGCCAGCAGTTACCCGGCGGGCGGCTACACCTTC.

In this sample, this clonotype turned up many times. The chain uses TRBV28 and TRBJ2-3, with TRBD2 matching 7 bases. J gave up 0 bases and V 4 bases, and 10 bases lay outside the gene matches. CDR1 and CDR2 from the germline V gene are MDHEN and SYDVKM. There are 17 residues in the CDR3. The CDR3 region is CASSSLEVSGSTDTQYF. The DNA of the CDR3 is TGTGCCAGCAGTTCCCTTGAGGTTAGCGGGAGCACAGATACGCAGTATTTT.

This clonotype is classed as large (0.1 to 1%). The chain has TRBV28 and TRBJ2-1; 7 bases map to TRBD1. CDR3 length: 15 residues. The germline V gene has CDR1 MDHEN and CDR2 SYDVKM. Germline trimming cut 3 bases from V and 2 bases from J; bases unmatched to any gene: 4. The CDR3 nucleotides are TGTGCCAGCAGTTTGGGGCAGGGGGCCTACAATGAGCAGTTCTTC. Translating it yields CASSLGQGAYNEQFF.

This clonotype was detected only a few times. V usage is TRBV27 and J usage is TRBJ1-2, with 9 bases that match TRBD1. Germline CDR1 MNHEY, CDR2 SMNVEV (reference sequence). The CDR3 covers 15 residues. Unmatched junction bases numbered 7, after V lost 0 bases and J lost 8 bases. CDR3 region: CASSLSAGTGLGYTF. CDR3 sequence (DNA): TGTGCCAGCAGTTTATCGGCGGGGACAGGGTTGGGCTACACCTTC.

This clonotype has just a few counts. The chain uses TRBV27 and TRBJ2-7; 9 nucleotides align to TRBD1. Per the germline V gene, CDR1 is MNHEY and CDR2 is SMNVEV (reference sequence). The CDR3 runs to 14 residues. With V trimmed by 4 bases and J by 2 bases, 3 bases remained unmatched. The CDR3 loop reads CASSSGTGPYEQYF. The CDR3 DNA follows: TGTGCCAGCAGTTCCGGGACAGGGCCCTACGAGCAGTACTTC.